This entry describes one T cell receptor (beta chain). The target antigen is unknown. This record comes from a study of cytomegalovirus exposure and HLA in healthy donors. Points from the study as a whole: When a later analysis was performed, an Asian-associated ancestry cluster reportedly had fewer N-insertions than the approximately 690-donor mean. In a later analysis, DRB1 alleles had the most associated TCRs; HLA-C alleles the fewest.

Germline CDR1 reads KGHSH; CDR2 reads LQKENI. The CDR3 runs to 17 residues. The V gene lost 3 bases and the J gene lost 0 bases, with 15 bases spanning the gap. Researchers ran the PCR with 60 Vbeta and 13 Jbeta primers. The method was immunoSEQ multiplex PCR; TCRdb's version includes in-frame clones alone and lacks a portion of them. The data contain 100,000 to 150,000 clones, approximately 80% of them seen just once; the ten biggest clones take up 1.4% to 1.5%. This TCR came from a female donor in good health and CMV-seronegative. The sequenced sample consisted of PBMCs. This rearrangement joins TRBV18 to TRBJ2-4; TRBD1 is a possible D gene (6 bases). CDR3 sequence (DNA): TGTGCCAGCTCACCCTTGGGGGCAGGGCAAGCCAAAAACATTCAGTACTTC. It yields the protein CASSPLGAGQAKNIQYF.